Sequencing of this TCR beta chain was carried out in a study of T cells and Merkel cell carcinoma outcomes. Study findings and constraints: Merkel cell carcinoma outcomes were reportedly predicted by repertoire and T-cell density.

In this sample, this clone turned up once. Its antigen remains unidentified. The CDR3 has 13 amino acids. Trimming pared 3 bases from V and 5 bases from J, leaving 9 bases between. CDR1 and CDR2 from the germline V gene are SGDLS and YYNGEE. Profiling relied on immunoSEQ multiplex PCR, and the TCRdb table lists in-frame clones only, not all of them. Of roughly 13,000 clones listed, roughly 92% were seen once; the top ten hold 1.5% to 2.5%. The J gene is TRBJ2-1, the V gene TRBV9; the D gene could be TRBD1 or TRBD2 (5 bases each). The sequenced material came from tumor tissue from Merkel cell carcinoma. This receptor was obtained from a human donor with Merkel cell carcinoma. The CDR3 spells CASSGGTDNEQFF. The CDR3, as DNA: TGTGCCAGCAGCGGAGGGACCGACAATGAGCAGTTCTTC. Drawing the rest from reference TRBV9 and TRBJ2-1, the complete variable domain is DSGVTQTPKHLITATGQRVTLRCSPRSGDLSVYWYQQSLDQGLQFLIQYYNGEERAKGNILERFSAQQFPDLHSELNLSSLELGDSALYFCASSGGTDNEQFFGPGTRLTVL.